This T cell receptor (beta chain) was identified in a study of cytomegalovirus exposure and HLA in healthy donors. Study information: From around 180 million T cells, an earlier analysis saw roughly 110 million unique TCR beta sequences.

Vbeta (60) and Jbeta (13) primers were used in the PCR. Generated by immunoSEQ multiplex PCR, the TCRdb table keeps only in-frame clones and is missing some. The sample comprises about 200,000 clones, about four fifths of which are singletons, and 1.7% rests with the top ten. Study observations and caveats: The authors enumerated some 160 TCR beta chains as linked to cytomegalovirus. Relative to equally common others, HLA-associated TCR beta chains showed greater clonal expansion in a later analysis. A later analysis found TCR association rates differed by HLA locus, highest for DRB1 and lowest for HLA-C.

Worth noting for this clone: Antigen: not known.

CDR3 size: 14 residues. Trimming removed 2 bases from V and 2 bases from J, with 8 bases in between. Germline V gene lookup returns CDR1 MGHRA and CDR2 YSYEKL. Sequenced: PBMCs. The receptor was isolated from a woman under 30 in good health and CMV-seronegative. The rearrangement joins TRBV4-1 to TRBJ2-3; D remains ambiguous. CDR3 bases: TGCGCCAGCAGCCAAACCCACTACACAGATACGCAGTATTTT. The encoded protein is CASSQTHYTDTQYF.